This T cell receptor (beta chain) originates from a study of Ad26.COV2.S vaccination and SARS-CoV-2 variants. Regarding treatment: approximately 18 received Ad26.COV2.S at low or high dose, single or two shots; about 5 received placebo; per-sample allocation not given. Sampling occurred on day 63 after the first vaccine or placebo injection. Profiling relied on immunoSEQ multiplex PCR, and the TCRdb table lists in-frame clones only, not all of them. Of roughly 450,000 clones listed, around 90% are singletons. The CDR3 extends over 13 amino acids. The V gene's germline CDR1 is SGDLS and CDR2 YYNGEE. Between the trimmed V and J ends, which lost 0 bases and 3 bases, there was a span of 7 bases.

Material: peripheral blood, obtained in a trial of Ad26.COV2.S vaccine versus placebo. This chain connects TRBV9 to TRBJ2-7, with D unclear. This TCR was sampled from a person between 18 and 65 years old who received the Ad26.COV2.S COVID-19 vaccine or a placebo. CDR3 DNA sequence: TGTGCCAGCAGCGTAGCCCCGCACTACGAGCAGTACTTC. Translating it yields CASSVAPHYEQYF.